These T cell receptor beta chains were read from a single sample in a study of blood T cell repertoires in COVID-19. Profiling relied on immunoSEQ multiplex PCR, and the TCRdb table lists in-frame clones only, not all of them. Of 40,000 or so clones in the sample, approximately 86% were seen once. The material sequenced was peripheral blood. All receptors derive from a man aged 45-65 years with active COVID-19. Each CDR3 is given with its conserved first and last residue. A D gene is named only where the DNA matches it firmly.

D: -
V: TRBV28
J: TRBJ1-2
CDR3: CASSPATGFNYGYTF

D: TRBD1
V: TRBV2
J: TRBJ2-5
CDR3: CASSGQGETQYF

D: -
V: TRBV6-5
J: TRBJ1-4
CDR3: CASSRDGGSNEKLFF

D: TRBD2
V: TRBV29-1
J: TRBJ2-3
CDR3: CSVDPTGGADTQYF

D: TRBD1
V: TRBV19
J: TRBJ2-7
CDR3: CASSAQGQAYEQYF

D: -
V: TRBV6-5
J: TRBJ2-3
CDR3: CASTRRVGGTDTQYF

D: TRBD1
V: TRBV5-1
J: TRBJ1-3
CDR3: CASSLTSSTGANTIYF

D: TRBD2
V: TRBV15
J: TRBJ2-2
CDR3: CATTGGQGTGELFF

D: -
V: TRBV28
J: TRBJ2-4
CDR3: CASSLAGQAKNIQYF

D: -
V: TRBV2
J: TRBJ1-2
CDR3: CASSKYREDGYTF

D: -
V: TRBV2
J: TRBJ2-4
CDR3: CASSEALATNIQYF

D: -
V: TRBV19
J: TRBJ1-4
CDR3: CASSMNRNEKLFF

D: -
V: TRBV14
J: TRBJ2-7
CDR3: CASSPQGYEQYF